The clone carrying this T cell receptor beta chain was counted only a few times. The antigen is unknown. This specimen comes from a study of cytotoxic CD8 clonotypes in ibrutinib-treated CLL. For the study at large: Enrolment comprised under twelve relapsed/refractory and more than 14 treatment-naive patients; under 18 were IGHV unmutated.

The germline V and J ends were trimmed by 2 bases and 6 bases, with 17 bases remaining between them. Germline CDR1 MNHNS, CDR2 SASEGT. The CDR3 has 15 amino acids. This table comes from immunoSEQ multiplex PCR, and its TCRdb copy is limited to in-frame clones, with some not included. The table includes some 50,000 clones, 50% to 65% detected once. Broader study findings: Public clonotypes proved infrequent, and on treatment they shrank or remained steady.

This chain connects TRBV6-1 to TRBJ2-7, with TRBD2 as a possible D gene (5 bases). The origin of this receptor is a human donor with chronic lymphocytic leukemia. Sequences were derived from PBMCs, sampled after 24 months of ibrutinib treatment. The CDR3 reads CASSERGAAVGEQYF. The CDR3 DNA reads TGTGCCAGCAGTGAACGGGGTGCAGCCGTGGGCGAGCAGTACTTC.